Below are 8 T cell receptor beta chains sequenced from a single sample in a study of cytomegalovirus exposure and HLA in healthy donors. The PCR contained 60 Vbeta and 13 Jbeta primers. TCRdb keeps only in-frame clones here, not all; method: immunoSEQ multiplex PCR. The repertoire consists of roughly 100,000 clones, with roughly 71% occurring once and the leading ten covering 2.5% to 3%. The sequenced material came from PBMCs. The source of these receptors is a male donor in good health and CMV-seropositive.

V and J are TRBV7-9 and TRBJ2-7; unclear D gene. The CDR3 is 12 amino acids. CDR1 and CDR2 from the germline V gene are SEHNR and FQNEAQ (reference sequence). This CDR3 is CASSLDGDKYVV. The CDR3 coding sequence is TGTGCCAGCAGCTTAGATGGTGACAAGTACGTCGTC.

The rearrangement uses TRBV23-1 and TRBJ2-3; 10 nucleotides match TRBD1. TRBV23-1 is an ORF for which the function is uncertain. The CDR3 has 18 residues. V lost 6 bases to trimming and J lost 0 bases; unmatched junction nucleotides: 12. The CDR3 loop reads CASSQIPTGQGSTDTQYF. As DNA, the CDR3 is TGCGCCAGCAGCCAGATACCCACGGGACAGGGGAGCACAGATACGCAGTATTTT.

The CDR3, as DNA: TGTGCCAGTAGTATACGCGACAGGTTTCCGGACACTGAAGCTTTCTTT. It codes for CASSIRDRFPDTEAFF. The genes are TRBV19 and TRBJ1-1; tentatively, D is TRBD1 (6 bases). Germline lookup yields CDR1 LNHDA and CDR2 SQIVND (reference sequence). The CDR3 consists of 16 residues. V lost 2 bases to trimming and J lost 3 bases, with 16 bases between them. The full variable domain, its missing parts supplied by reference TRBV19 and TRBJ1-1, is DGGITQSPKYLFRKEGQNVTLSCEQNLNHDAMYWYRQDPGQGLRLIYYSQIVNDFQKGDIAEGYSVSREKKESFPLTVTSAQKNPTAFYLCASSIRDRFPDTEAFFGQGTRLTVV.

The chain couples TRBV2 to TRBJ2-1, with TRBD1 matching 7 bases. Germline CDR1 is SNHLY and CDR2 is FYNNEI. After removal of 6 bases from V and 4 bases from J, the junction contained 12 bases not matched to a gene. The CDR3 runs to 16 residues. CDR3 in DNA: TGTGCCAGCAGCCTGATCCGGGACAGATCTTACAATGAGCAGTTCTTC. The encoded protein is CASSLIRDRSYNEQFF.

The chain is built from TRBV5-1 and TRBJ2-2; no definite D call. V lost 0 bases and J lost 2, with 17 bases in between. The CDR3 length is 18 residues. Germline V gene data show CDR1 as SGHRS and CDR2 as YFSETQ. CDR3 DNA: TGCGCCAGCAGCTTGGTTAGATATGGGCTGGAAAACACCGGGGAGCTGTTTTTT. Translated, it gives CASSLVRYGLENTGELFF.

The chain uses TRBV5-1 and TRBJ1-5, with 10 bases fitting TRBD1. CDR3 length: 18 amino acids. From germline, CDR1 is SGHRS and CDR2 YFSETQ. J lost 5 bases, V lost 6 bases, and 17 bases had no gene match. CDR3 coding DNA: TGCGCCAGCAAACATCTGGGACAGGGGAAAGGGGTCGATCAGCCCCAGCATTTT. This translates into CASKHLGQGKGVDQPQHF. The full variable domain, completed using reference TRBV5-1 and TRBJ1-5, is KAGVTQTPRYLIKTRGQQVTLSCSPISGHRSVSWYQQTPGQGLQFLFEYFSETQRNKGNFPGRFSGRQFSNSRSEMNVSTLELGDSALYLCASKHLGQGKGVDQPQHFGDGTRLSIL.

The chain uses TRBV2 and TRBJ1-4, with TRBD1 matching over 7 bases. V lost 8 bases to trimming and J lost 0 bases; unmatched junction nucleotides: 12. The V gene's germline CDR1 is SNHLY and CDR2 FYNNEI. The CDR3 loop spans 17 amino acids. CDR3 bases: TGTGCCAGCCTCTATAGGGACAGACGATCAACTAATGAAAAACTGTTTTTT. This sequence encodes CASLYRDRRSTNEKLFF.

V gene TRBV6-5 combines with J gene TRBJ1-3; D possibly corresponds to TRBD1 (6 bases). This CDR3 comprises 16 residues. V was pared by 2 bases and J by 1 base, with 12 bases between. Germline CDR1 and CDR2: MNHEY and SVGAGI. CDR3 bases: TGTGCCAGCAGTTACGCTACAGGGTTTTCTGGAAACACCATATATTTT. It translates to CASSYATGFSGNTIYF.